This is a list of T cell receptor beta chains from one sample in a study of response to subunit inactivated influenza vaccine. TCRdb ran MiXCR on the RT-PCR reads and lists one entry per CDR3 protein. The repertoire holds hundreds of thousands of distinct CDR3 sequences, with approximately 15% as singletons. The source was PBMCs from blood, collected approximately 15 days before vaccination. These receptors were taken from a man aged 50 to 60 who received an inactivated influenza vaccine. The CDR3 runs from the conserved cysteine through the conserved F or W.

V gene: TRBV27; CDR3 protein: CASSSSQLASGNSPLHF
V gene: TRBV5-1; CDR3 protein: CASSRESSAGTGELFF
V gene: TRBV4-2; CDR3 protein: CAISRGRGLSADTQYF
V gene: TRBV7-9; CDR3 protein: CASSLVWSTEGQETQYF
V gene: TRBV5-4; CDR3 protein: CASSLGDRVAYEQYF
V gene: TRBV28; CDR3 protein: CASSSPGQTNTGELFF
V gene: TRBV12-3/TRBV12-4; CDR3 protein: CASSLVLGEQFF
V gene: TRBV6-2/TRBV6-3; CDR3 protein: CASSYRARGVYEQYF
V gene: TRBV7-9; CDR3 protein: CASSLYTDTQYF
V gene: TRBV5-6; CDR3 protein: CASSGYTETQQNIQYF
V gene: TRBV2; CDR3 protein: CASSARQGKNTEAFF
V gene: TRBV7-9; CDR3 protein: CASSPAGGSRAEQFF
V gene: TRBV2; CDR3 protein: CASSVYTDTQYF
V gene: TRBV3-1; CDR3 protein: CASSPKVRILNETTSSCGYF
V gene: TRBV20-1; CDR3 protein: CSARETSQPQHF
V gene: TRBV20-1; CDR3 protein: CSAQDRANYGYTF
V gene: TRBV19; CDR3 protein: CASSFSAQGALPYEQYF
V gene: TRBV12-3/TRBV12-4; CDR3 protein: CASSLGRRPSTDTQYF
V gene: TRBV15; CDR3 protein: CATSSYSGGSSYEQYF
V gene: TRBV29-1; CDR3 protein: CSVNSWASGSTDTQYF
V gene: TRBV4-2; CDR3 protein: CASSQARQGRNSPLHF
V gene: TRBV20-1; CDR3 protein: CSASGGSQANNQPQHF
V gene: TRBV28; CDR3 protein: CASTPEAGASNQPQHF
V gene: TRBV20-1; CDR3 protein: CSAPGTSGSHGDEQFF
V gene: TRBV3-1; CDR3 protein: CASSQDLTASGGHEQYF
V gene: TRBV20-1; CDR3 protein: CSARDELGTRYSPLHF
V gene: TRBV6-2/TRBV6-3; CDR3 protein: CASKEGGVDIQYF
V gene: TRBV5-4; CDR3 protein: CASTSPGRNTDTQYF
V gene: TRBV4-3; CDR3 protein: CASSQDGPHNEKLFF
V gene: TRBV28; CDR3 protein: CASSTLAGALDTQYF
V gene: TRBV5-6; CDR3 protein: CASSATGTDEKLFF
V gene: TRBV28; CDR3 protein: CASSSPGHNTEAFF
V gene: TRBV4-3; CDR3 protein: CASSQETYAGTDTQYF
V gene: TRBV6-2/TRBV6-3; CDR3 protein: CASSYVGTQYF
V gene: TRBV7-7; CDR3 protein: CASSSSLDTRDTQYF
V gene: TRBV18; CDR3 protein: CASSRTSGPSSYNEQFF
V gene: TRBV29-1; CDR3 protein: CSAKSTDTQYF
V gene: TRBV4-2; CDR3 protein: CASSQDRIDTQYF